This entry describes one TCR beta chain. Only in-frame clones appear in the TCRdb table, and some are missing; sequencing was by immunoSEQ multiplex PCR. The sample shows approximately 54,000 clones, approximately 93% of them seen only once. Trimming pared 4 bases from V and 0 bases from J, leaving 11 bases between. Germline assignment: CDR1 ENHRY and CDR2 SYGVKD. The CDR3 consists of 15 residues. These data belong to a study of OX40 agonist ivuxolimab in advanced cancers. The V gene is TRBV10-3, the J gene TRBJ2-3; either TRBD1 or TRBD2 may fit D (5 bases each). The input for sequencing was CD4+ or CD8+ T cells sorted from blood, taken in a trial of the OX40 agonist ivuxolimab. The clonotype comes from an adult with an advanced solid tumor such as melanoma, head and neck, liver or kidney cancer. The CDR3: CAISGGVFSTDTQYF. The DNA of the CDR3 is TGTGCCATCAGTGGAGGGGTTTTCAGCACAGATACGCAGTATTTT.